A single TCR beta chain is shown here with its context. Its matching antigen is unknown. The data were taken from a study of vaccination and CD4 T cells after COVID-19. Study at large: Overlapping peptides covering the spike proteins of SARS-CoV-2, HCoV-NL63, HCoV-OC43 and HCoV-229E were added to stimulate cells. Controls used CEFX viral epitopes (positive), HIV-1 Nef peptides (negative), or no peptide.

Sequenced with the Oncomine TCR Beta short-read assay was DNA taken from cultured CD4+ T cells. Someone extracted genomic DNA from cultured CD4+ T cells. TCRdb reanalysed the PCR reads using MiXCR and keeps one entry per CDR3 protein. Altogether roughly 20,000 distinct CDR3 sequences are present, around two fifths being singletons, with the ten largest covering just under 3%. CDR1 is SGHAT, CDR2 FQNNGV, per germline. This CDR3 has 14 amino acids. Trimming removed 1 base from V and 9 bases from J; junction bases left unmatched: 5. Regarding the study as a whole: Although the median of SARS-CoV-2-reactive clonotypes rose from about 22 to 38, the change was not significant.

Regarding treatment: approximately 9-day PBMC culture with coronavirus spike peptide pools or control peptides (ViraFEST assay). The source of this sequence is a human donor who had recovered from COVID-19. The chain recombines TRBV11-2 with TRBJ2-5; the match to TRBD1 covers 10 bases. Source: CD4+ T cells from blood, cultured in vitro, taken after SARS-CoV-2 vaccination. The DNA for the CDR3 is TGTGCCAGCAGCTTAGGGGGACAGGGGATACCCCAGTACTTC. As protein: CASSLGGQGIPQYF.